Sequencing of this T cell receptor beta chain was carried out in a study of blood T cell repertoires in COVID-19. Germline loops: CDR1 SGHVS, CDR2 FQNEAQ. V was pared by 1 base and J by 7 bases, with 8 bases between. This CDR3 has 12 amino acids. Libraries were prepared by immunoSEQ multiplex PCR; TCRdb keeps only in-frame clonotypes and omits some of them. The sample includes about 240,000 clones, around 90% of them seen just once. The material sequenced was peripheral blood. The clonotype was recovered from a woman aged 40-49 years who had recovered from COVID-19. This chain connects TRBV7-8 to TRBJ2-7; TRBD1 is a possible D gene (5 bases). Here the CDR3 DNA reads TGTGCCAGCAGCTTAGGGCCAGGGGAGCAGTACTTC. Its protein is CASSLGPGEQYF.